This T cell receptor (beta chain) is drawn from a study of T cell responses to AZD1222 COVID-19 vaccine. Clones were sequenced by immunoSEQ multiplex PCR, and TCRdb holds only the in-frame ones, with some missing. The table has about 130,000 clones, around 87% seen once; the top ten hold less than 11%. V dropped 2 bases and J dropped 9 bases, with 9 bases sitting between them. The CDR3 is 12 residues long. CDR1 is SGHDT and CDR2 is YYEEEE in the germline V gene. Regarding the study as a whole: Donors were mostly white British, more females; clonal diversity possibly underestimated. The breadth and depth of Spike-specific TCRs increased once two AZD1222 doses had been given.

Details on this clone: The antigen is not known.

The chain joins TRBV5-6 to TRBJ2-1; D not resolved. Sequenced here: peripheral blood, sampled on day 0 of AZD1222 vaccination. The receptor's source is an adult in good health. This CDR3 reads CASSFKGIEQFF. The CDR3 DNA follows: TGTGCCAGCAGCTTTAAGGGTATTGAGCAGTTCTTC.